These 9 T cell receptor beta chains share one sample of origin, sequenced in a study of blood T cells in healthy people across ages. For the second PCR, which ran for about 6 to 12 cycles, a sample-barcoded 5' primer and a J-beta primer mix were used. A single record per CDR3 protein comes from TCRdb applying MiXCR to the 5' RACE reads. This table holds over 550,000 distinct CDR3 sequences, roughly 31% found once. The sample comprised blood. The source is a woman aged 80 or over in good health.

This clonotype was counted ten times or more. The chain combines TRBV11-2 with TRBJ2-5; D is undetermined. The CDR3 is made up of 15 amino acids. Trimming took 2 bases from V and 2 from J, leaving 12 bases between them. Germline assignment: CDR1 SGHAT and CDR2 FQNNGV. The CDR3 protein is CASSLSLLSQETQYF. The CDR3, as DNA: TGTGCCAGCAGCTTAAGTCTTCTATCTCAAGAGACCCAGTACTTC.

This clonotype showed up just a few times. The chain uses TRBV9 and TRBJ1-3, with D possibly matching TRBD1 (5 bases). This CDR3 has 15 amino acids. Trimming left V 4 bases short and J 4 bases short, with 15 bases between. Looked up from germline, CDR1 is SGDLS and CDR2 is YYNGEE. The CDR3: CASSPLRGEGNTIYF. The DNA of the CDR3 is TGTGCCAGCAGCCCCCTGCGAGGGGAAGGAAACACCATATATTTT.

This clonotype has a count of ten or more. The chain is built from TRBV28 and TRBJ1-2; D remains unclear. The CDR3 contains 14 residues. Germline loops: CDR1 MDHEN, CDR2 SYDVKM. V was cut by 6 bases and J by 10 bases, with 21 bases left in between. The CDR3 nucleotides read TGTGCCAGCAGACGAGACCCTAGAAGCTCTGACTACACCTTC. Translating gives CASRRDPRSSDYTF.

In this sample, this clonotype turned up many times. The V and J genes are TRBV6-5 and TRBJ2-3; 7 bases map to TRBD1. The trim removed 5 bases at V and 4 bases at J, leaving 12 bases unmatched. The CDR3 has 16 amino acids. The germline gives CDR1 MNHEY, CDR2 SVGAGI. The CDR3 is CASSPRDSQIADTQYF. CDR3 DNA: TGTGCCAGCAGTCCCCGGGACAGCCAGATCGCAGATACGCAGTATTTT.

This clonotype was detected many times. This sequence joins TRBV29-1 and TRBJ1-1, with 9 bases identical to TRBD1. Per germline, CDR1 SQVTM and CDR2 ANQGSEA. V lost 6 bases and J lost 6; bases outside the gene matches: 11. This CDR3 has 14 residues. The CDR3 loop is CSVRTGTGSSEAFF. The CDR3 nucleotides read TGCAGCGTGAGGACCGGGACAGGGTCCTCTGAAGCTTTCTTT. Full variable domain (remainder filled in from reference TRBV29-1 and TRBJ1-1): SAVISQKPSRDICQRGTSLTIQCQVDSQVTMMFWYRQQPGQSLTLIATANQGSEATYESGFVIDKFPISRPNLTFSTLTVSNMSPEDSSIYLCSVRTGTGSSEAFFGQGTRLTVV.

The chain employs TRBV12-3 or TRBV12-4 and TRBJ2-5, with 7 bases matching TRBD2. The CDR3 is 15 residues long. V shed 7 bases and J 4 bases; nucleotides not matched to a gene: 12. CDR3 region: CASNRAGRQGETQYF. CDR3 nucleotides: TGTGCCAGCAACCGAGCGGGGAGGCAAGGAGAGACCCAGTACTTC.

In this sample, this clonotype turned up a few times. V is TRBV10-3 and J is TRBJ2-5, with TRBD2 as a possible D gene (7 bases). V gave up 6 bases and J gave up 2 bases, with 19 bases separating them. Germline V CDR1 and CDR2: ENHRY, SYGVKD. This CDR3 is 16 amino acids long. DNA for the CDR3: TGTGCCATCAGGACCCCGGGGGGCTCGGGACAAGAGACCCAGTACTTC. Translation gives CAIRTPGGSGQETQYF.

There are many counts of this clonotype. The V and J genes are TRBV11-2 and TRBJ2-7; the match to TRBD1 covers 9 bases. The trim removed 0 bases at V and 6 bases at J, leaving 6 bases unmatched. CDR3 length: 15 residues. Germline V CDR1 and CDR2: SGHAT, FQNNGV. The CDR3 is CASSLDGTGSPEQYF. CDR3 sequence (DNA): TGTGCCAGCAGCTTAGACGGGACAGGGAGTCCCGAGCAGTACTTC.

For this clonotype: This could be a read error, since a much larger clone is one nucleotide away. The chain recombines TRBV20-1 with TRBJ2-1; the D gene could be TRBD1 or TRBD2 (5 bases each). CDR1 and CDR2 (germline): DFQATT, SNEGSKA (reference sequence). The V end lost 6 bases, the J end lost 13 bases, and 22 bases lay between the germline ends. This CDR3 region has 13 residues. The CDR3 nucleotides read TGCAGTGCGGGACCCAGGGTAGGCGAGACCCAGTTCTTC. It encodes CSAGPRVGETQFF.